This TCR beta chain was recorded in a study of technical replicates of blood from a few donors. Profiling relied on immunoSEQ multiplex PCR, and the TCRdb table lists in-frame clones only, not all of them. The sample includes just under 60,000 clones, approximately 95% seen only once; the top ten take 2.5% to 3.5%. Germline V CDR1 and CDR2: MGHDK, SYGVNS. V lost 6 bases, J lost 8 bases, and 2 bases stayed unmatched. The CDR3 runs to 13 residues. The TCR was taken from a human donor in good health. Some clones in this sample may be carry-over from other donors' samples. This rearrangement joins TRBV25-1 to TRBJ2-7; 15 nucleotides agree with TRBD2. Specimen: PBMCs. The CDR3 nucleotides read TGTGCCAGCAGGGGACTAGCGGGAGGTCAGCAGTACTTC. It translates to CASRGLAGGQQYF.